This T cell receptor (beta chain) is drawn from a study of control samples from healthy donors and cancer patients. Sequencing used immunoSEQ multiplex PCR; TCRdb keeps in-frame clones, though not all of them. Of about 21,000 clones in the sample, under 90% were seen once. The CDR3 extends over 15 amino acids. Germline CDR1 is SGHNT and CDR2 is YYREEE (reference sequence). V was clipped by 1 base and J by 3 bases; unmatched bases: 2. Material for sequencing was PBMCs. The gene calls are TRBV5-4 and TRBJ2-3; TRBD2 matches 10 bases. The sequence was obtained from a man aged 60 to 75 with colorectal cancer. The CDR3 nucleotides are TGTGCCAGCAGCTTGCCTAGCGGGGGAACAGATACGCAGTATTTT. Its translation is CASSLPSGGTDTQYF.